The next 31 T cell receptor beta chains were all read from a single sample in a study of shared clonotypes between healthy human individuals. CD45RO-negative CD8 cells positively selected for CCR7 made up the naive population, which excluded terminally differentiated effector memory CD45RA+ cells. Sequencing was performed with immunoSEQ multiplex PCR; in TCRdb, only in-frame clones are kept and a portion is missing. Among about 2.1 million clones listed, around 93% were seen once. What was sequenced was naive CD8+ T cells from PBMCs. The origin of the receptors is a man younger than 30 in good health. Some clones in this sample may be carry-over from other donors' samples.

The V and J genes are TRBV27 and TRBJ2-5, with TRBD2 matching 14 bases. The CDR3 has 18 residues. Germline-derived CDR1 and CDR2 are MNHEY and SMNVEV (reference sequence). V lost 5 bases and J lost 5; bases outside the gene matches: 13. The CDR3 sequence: CASSTPGLAGVRRETQYF. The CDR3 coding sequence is TGTGCCAGCAGTACCCCGGGACTAGCGGGAGTCCGTAGGGAGACCCAGTACTTC.

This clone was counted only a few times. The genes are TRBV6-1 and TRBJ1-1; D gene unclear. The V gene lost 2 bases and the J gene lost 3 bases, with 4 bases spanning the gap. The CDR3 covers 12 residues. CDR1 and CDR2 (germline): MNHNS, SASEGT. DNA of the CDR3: TGTGCCAGCAGTGAATGGCACACTGAAGCTTTCTTT. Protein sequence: CASSEWHTEAFF.

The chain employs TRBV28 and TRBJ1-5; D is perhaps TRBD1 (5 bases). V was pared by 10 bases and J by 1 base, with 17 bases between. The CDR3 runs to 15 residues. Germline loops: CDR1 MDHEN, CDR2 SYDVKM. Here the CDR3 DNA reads TGTGCCATCCTATCAGGGTCATGGAGCAATCAGCCCCAGCATTTT. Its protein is CAILSGSWSNQPQHF.

CDR3 nucleotide sequence: TGTGCCAGCAGCTCCGGGAGGATAAATCAGCCCCAGCATTTT. This encodes CASSSGRINQPQHF. This chain joins TRBV7-9 and TRBJ1-5; D call uncertain. Germline V gene lookup returns CDR1 SEHNR and CDR2 FQNEAQ (reference sequence). Trimming stripped 4 bases from V and 4 bases from J, with 11 bases between. CDR3 length: 14 amino acids. The whole variable domain, filled in from reference TRBV7-9 and TRBJ1-5, reads DTGVSQNPRHKITKRGQNVTFRCDPISEHNRLYWYRQTLGQGPEFLTYFQNEAQLEKSRLLSDRFSAERPKGSFSTLEIQRTEQGDSAMYLCASSSGRINQPQHFGDGTRLSIL.

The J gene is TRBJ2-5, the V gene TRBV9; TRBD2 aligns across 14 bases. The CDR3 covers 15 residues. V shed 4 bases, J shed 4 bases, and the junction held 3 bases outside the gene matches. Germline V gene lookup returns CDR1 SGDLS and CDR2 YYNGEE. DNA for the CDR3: TGTGCCAGCAGCACGACTAGCGGGAGGGGAGAGACCCAGTACTTC. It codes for CASSTTSGRGETQYF.

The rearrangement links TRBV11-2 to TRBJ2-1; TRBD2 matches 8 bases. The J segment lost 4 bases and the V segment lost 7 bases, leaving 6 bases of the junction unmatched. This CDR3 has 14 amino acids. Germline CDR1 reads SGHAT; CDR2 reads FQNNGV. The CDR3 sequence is CASTFSGTYNEQFF. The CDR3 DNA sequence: TGTGCCAGCACCTTTAGCGGGACTTACAATGAGCAGTTCTTC.

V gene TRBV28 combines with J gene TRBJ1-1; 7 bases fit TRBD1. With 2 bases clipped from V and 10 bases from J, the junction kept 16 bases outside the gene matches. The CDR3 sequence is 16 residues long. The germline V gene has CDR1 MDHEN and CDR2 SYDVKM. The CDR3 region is CASSLRSGRGWAGAFF. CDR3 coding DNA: TGTGCCAGCAGTTTAAGGTCTGGCAGGGGGTGGGCGGGAGCTTTCTTT.

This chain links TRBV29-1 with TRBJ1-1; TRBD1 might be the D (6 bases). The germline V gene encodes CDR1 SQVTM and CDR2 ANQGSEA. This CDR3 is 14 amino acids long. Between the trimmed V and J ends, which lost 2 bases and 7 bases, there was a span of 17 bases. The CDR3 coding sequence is TGCAGCGTTGAACTCCCGAAACAGGGACATGAAGCTTTCTTT. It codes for CSVELPKQGHEAFF. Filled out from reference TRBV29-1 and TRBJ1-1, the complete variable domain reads SAVISQKPSRDICQRGTSLTIQCQVDSQVTMMFWYRQQPGQSLTLIATANQGSEATYESGFVIDKFPISRPNLTFSTLTVSNMSPEDSSIYLCSVELPKQGHEAFFGQGTRLTVV.

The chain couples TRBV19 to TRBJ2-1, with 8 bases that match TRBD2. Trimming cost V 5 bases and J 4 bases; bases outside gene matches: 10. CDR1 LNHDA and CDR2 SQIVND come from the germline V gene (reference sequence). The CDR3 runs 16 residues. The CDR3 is CASSPPGSGEYNEQFF. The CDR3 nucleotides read TGTGCCAGTAGTCCCCCTGGTAGCGGGGAGTACAATGAGCAGTTCTTC.

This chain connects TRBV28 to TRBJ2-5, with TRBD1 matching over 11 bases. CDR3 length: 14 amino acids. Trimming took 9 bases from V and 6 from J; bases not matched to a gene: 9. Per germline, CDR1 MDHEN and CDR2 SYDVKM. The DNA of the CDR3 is TGTGCCAGTCACCCCGGGACAGGGGGGAAGACCCAGTACTTC. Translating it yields CASHPGTGGKTQYF.

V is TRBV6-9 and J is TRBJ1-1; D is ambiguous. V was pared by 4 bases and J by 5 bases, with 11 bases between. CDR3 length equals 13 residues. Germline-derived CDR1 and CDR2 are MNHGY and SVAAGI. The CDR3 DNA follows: TGTGCCAGCAGTTCCCGTCGCGGGACTGAAGCTTTCTTT. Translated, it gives CASSSRRGTEAFF.

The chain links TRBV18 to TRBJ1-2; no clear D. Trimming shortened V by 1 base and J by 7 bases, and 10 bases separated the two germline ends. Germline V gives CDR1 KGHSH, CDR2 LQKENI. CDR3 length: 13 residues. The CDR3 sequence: CASSPRGGFGYTF. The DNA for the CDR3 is TGTGCCAGCTCACCACGTGGCGGCTTTGGCTACACCTTC.

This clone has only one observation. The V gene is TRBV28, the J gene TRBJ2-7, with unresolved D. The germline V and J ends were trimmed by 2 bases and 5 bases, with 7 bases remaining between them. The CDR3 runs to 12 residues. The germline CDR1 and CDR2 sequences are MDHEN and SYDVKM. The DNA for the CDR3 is TGTGCCAGCAGTTTACTTTCTAACGAGCAGTACTTC. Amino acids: CASSLLSNEQYF.

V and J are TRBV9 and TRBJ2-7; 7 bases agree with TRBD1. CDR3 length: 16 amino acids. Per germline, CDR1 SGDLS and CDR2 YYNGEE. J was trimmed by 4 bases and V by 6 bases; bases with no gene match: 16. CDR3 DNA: TGTGCCAGCACCCGAGCAGCTTCCGGGACAGAGTACGAGCAGTACTTC. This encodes CASTRAASGTEYEQYF.

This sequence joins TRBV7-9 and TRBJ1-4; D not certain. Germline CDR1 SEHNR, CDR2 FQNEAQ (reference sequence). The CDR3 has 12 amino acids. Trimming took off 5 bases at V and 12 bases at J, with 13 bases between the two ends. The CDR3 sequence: CASSRATGELFF. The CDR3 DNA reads TGTGCCAGCAGCCGGGCGACCGGTGAACTGTTTTTT.

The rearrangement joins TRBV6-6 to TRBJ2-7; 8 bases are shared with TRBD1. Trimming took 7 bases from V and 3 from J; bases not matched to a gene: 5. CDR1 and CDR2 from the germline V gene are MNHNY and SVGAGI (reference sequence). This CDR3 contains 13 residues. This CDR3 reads CASTPGTGYEQYF. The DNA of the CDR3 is TGTGCCAGCACTCCGGGGACAGGCTACGAGCAGTACTTC.

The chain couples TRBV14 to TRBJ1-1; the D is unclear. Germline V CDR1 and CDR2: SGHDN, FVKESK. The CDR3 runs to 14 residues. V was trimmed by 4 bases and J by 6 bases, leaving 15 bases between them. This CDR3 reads CASSLERGDPEAFF. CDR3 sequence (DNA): TGTGCCAGCAGCCTCGAACGGGGAGACCCTGAAGCTTTCTTT.

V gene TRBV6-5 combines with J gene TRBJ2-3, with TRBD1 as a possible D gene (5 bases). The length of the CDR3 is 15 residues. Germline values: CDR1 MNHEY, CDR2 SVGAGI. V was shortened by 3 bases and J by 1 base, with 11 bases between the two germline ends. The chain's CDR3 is CASSYRGAGTDTQYF. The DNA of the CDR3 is TGTGCCAGCAGTTATAGGGGCGCAGGCACAGATACGCAGTATTTT.

The CDR3 bases are TGTGCCAGCTCCTCTAGCGGGAGTTTCGATGAGCAGTTCTTC. Translating it yields CASSSSGSFDEQFF. This rearrangement joins TRBV19 to TRBJ2-1, with 10 bases fitting TRBD2. Trimming cost V 9 bases and J 8 bases; bases outside gene matches: 10. This CDR3 is 14 amino acids long. Germline loops: CDR1 LNHDA, CDR2 SQIVND (reference sequence).

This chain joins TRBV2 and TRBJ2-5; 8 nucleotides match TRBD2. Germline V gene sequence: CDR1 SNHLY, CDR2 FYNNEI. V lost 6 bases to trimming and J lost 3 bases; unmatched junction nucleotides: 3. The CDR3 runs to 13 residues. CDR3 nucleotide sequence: TGTGCCAGCAGGAGCGGGAGTGAAGAGACCCAGTACTTC. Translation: CASRSGSEETQYF.

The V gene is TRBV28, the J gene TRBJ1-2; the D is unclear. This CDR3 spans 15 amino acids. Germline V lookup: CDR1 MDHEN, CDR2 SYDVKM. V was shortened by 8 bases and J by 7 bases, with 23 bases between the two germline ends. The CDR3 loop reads CASAPLSRFLGGYTF. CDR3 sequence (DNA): TGTGCCAGCGCTCCCCTTAGTCGATTTTTGGGTGGCTACACCTTC.

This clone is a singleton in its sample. The CDR3 protein is CASGPQYTGELFF. The DNA for the CDR3 is TGTGCCAGCGGGCCCCAGTACACCGGGGAGCTGTTTTTT. The chain recombines TRBV28 with TRBJ2-2; no definite D call. CDR3 size: 13 residues. CDR1 is MDHEN and CDR2 is SYDVKM in the germline V gene. Trimming cost V 8 bases and J 3 bases, with 10 bases left between them.

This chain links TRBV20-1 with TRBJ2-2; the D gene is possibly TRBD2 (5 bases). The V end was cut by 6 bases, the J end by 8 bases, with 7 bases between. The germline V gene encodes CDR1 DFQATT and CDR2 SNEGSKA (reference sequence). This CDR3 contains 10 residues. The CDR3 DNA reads TGCAGTGCCTGGAGGGGGGAGCTGTTTTTT. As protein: CSAWRGELFF.

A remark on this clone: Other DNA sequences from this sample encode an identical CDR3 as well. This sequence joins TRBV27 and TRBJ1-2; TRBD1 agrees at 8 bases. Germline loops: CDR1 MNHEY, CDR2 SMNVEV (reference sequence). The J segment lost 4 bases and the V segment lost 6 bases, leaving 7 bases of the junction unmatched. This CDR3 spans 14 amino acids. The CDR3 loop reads CASSLSGGGYGYTF. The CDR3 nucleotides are TGTGCCAGCAGCCTTTCAGGGGGCGGCTATGGCTACACCTTC.

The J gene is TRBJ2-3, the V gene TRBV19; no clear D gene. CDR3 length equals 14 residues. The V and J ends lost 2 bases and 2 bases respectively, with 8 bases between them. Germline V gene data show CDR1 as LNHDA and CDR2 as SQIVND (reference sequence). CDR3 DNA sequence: TGTGCCAGTAGTATATGGCAGCCCACAGATACGCAGTATTTT. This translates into CASSIWQPTDTQYF.

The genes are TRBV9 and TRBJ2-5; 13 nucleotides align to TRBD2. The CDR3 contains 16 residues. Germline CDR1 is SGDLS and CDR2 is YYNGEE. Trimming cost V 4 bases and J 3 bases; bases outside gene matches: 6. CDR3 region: CASSYGLAGVEETQYF. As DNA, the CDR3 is TGTGCCAGCAGCTACGGACTAGCGGGAGTAGAAGAGACCCAGTACTTC.

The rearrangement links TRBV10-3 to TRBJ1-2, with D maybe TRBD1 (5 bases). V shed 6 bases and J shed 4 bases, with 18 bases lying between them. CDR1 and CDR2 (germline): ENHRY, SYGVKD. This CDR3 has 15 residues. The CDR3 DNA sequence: TGTGCCATCAGCGAGCGAGGGGCAGGCCTCTATGGCTACACCTTC. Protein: CAISERGAGLYGYTF.

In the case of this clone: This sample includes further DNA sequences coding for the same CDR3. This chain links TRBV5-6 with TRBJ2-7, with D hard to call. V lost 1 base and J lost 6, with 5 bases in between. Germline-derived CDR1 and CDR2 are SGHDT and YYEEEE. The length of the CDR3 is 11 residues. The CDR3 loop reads CASSLTGEQYF. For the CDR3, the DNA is TGTGCCAGCAGCTTGACGGGCGAGCAGTACTTC.

The CDR3 sequence: CASSQGDGQLTVSNQPQHF. The CDR3 region has the DNA TGTGCCAGCAGCCAGGGGGACGGGCAATTAACTGTTAGCAATCAGCCCCAGCATTTT. The chain links TRBV14 to TRBJ1-5, with D possibly matching TRBD1 (5 bases). Germline CDR1 reads SGHDN; CDR2 reads FVKESK. CDR3 length: 19 residues. Trimming took 3 bases from V and 0 from J, leaving 21 bases between them. Full variable domain (outside the CDR3, taken from reference TRBV14 and TRBJ1-5): EAGVTQFPSHSVIEKGQTVTLRCDPISGHDNLYWYRRVMGKEIKFLLHFVKESKQDESGMPNNRFLAERTGGTYSTLKVQPAELEDSGVYFCASSQGDGQLTVSNQPQHFGDGTRLSIL.

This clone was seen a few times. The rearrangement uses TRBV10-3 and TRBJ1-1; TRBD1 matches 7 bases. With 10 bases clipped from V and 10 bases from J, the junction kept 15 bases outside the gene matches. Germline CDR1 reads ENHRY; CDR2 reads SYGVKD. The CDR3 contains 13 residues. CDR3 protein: CATRGALIPGAFF. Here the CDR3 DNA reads TGTGCCACCAGGGGGGCCCTGATACCGGGAGCTTTCTTT.

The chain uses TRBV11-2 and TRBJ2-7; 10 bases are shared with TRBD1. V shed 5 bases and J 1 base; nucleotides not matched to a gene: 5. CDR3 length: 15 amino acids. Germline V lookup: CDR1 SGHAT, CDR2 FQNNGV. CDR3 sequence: CASSEGTGASYEQYF. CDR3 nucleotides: TGTGCCAGCAGCGAGGGGACAGGGGCTTCCTACGAGCAGTACTTC.